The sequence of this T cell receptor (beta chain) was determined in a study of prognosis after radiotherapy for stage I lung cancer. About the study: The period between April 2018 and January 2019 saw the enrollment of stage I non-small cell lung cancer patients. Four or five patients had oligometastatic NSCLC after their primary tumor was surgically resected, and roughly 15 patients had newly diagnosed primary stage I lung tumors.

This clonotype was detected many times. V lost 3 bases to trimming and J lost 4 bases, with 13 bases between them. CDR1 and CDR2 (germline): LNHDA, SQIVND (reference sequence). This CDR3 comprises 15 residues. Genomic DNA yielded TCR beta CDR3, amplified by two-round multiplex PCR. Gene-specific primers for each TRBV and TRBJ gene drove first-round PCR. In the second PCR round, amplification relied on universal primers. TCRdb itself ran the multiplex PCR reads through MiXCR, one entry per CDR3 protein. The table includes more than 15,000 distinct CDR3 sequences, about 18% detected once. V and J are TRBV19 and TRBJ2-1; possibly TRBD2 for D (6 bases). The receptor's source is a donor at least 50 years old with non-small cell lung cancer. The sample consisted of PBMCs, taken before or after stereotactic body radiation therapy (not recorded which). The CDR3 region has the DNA TGTGCCAGTAGTATGGAGGGAGACTCTTACAATGAGCAGTTCTTC. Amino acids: CASSMEGDSYNEQFF.